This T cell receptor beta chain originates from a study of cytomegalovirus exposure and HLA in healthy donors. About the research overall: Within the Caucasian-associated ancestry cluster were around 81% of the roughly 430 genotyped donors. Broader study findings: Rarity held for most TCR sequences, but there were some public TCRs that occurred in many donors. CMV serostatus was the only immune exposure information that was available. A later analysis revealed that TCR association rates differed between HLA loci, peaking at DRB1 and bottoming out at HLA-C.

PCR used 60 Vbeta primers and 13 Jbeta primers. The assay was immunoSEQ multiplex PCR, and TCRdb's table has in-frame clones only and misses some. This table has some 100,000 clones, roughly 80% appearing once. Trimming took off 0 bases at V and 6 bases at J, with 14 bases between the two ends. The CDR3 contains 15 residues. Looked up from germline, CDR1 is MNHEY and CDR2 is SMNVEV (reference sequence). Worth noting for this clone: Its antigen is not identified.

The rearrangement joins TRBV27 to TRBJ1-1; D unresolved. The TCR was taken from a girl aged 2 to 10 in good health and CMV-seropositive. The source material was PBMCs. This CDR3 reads CASSLSSGAGAEAFF. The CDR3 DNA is TGTGCCAGCAGTTTATCTTCAGGCGCCGGGGCTGAAGCTTTCTTT.